This T cell receptor (beta chain) was observed in a study of T cell responses to AZD1222 COVID-19 vaccine. Looking at the study overall: Recipients boosted at about 4 weeks or about 12 weeks are pooled. Broader study findings: Donors were mostly white British, more females; clonal diversity possibly underestimated. Repertoire collection took place solely once the T cell response had peaked. The span of vaccine-associated CD4 TCRs extended across spike, with dominance at 160-218 and 743-854.

Profiled with immunoSEQ multiplex PCR; TCRdb holds only in-frame clones, not every one. The sample lists about 150,000 clones, 91% seen once, with 4% to 5.5% in the top ten. The V and J ends lost 3 bases and 5 bases, in that order; junction bases with no gene match: 10. The CDR3 is made up of 17 amino acids. From germline, CDR1 is SGHVS and CDR2 FQNEAQ. Concerning this clone itself: As yet, its antigen is unknown.

This receptor was taken from an adult in good health. The starting material was peripheral blood, obtained on day 0 of AZD1222 vaccination. This chain joins TRBV7-8 and TRBJ2-5, with 12 nucleotides matching TRBD2. The CDR3 is CASSFVASGGVGETQYF. The CDR3 DNA is TGTGCCAGCAGCTTCGTGGCTAGCGGGGGGGTCGGGGAGACCCAGTACTTC.